A selection of T cell receptor beta chains follows, all from one sample in a study of somatic mutations in cytotoxic T cells in rheumatoid arthritis. TCRdb's table, derived via immunoSEQ multiplex PCR, lists solely in-frame clones and lacks some. The data hold approximately 20,000 clones, with over 75% observed a single time. The sample consisted of CD8+ T cells sorted from blood. The receptors shown here come from a woman aged 45-65 years in good health. Each CDR3 is given with its conserved first and last residue. A D gene is named only where the DNA matches it firmly. Part of the rows lack a size; the others show once, few, many or a class for expanded clones.

cdr3_nt,cdr3_aa,v_call,clone_size,d_call,j_call
TGTGCCAGCAGCTTACGGGACGGTACCTACGAGCAGTACTTC,CASSLRDGTYEQYF,TRBV7-6,NA,NA,TRBJ2-7
TGTGCCAGCAGCTTCCTAGGGACTAGCACAGATACGCAGTATTTT,CASSFLGTSTDTQYF,TRBV11-1,NA,NA,TRBJ2-3
TGTGCCAGCAGCGCAGAGGTACCGTACACTGAAGCTTTCTTT,CASSAEVPYTEAFF,TRBV21-1,NA,NA,TRBJ1-1
TGTGCCAGCAGTTATGGGGTTGGGGCCAACGTCCTGACTTTC,CASSYGVGANVLTF,TRBV6-5,NA,NA,TRBJ2-6
TGTGCCAGCAGCAGGACAGGGGGCCCCAACTATGGCTACACCTTC,CASSRTGGPNYGYTF,TRBV28,NA,TRBD1,TRBJ1-2
TGCGCCAGCAGCCAAACCGATAATCAGCCCCAGCATTTT,CASSQTDNQPQHF,TRBV4-1,NA,NA,TRBJ1-5
TGTGCCAGCAGTTACGGGTTCCTGAACACTGAAGCTTTCTTT,CASSYGFLNTEAFF,TRBV6-5,NA,NA,TRBJ1-1
TGTGCCAGCAGCTTAGGAGGTTATGAAGCTTTCTTT,CASSLGGYEAFF,TRBV11-2,NA,NA,TRBJ1-1
TGTGCCTACTCCGGGCTAGCAGACAGCACAGATACGCAGTATTTT,CAYSGLADSTDTQYF,TRBV30,NA,NA,TRBJ2-3
TGTGCCAGCAGTACCAGACAGGGGACTAATCAGCCCCAGCATTTT,CASSTRQGTNQPQHF,TRBV28,NA,TRBD1,TRBJ1-5
TGTGCCAGTACCATCGGGTGGCAGCCCCAGCATTTT,CASTIGWQPQHF,TRBV19,NA,NA,TRBJ1-5
TGTGCCAGCAGGACCCGGGGGACAGGGGGGGAAGAGACCCAGTACTTC,CASRTRGTGGEETQYF,TRBV7-7,NA,TRBD1,TRBJ2-5
TGTGCCAGTAGTATTTCTAGTCATGAGCAGTTCTTC,CASSISSHEQFF,TRBV19,once,NA,TRBJ2-1
TGTGCCAGCAGCGGTGACAGGGGGCAATCCTACAATGAGCAGTTCTTC,CASSGDRGQSYNEQFF,TRBV2,NA,TRBD1,TRBJ2-1
TGTGCCAGCAATCATGGGGCCGGCGAGCAGTACTTC,CASNHGAGEQYF,TRBV6-5,NA,NA,TRBJ2-7
TGTGCCAGTAGTATAATGGGCAGGGGTACTGAAGCTTTCTTT,CASSIMGRGTEAFF,TRBV19,NA,NA,TRBJ1-1
TGTGCCAGCAGTTTTCCTCGCGGGAGTCTCAGCAATCAGCCCCAGCATTTT,CASSFPRGSLSNQPQHF,TRBV28,NA,NA,TRBJ1-5
TGTGCCAGCAGCTTTCCTGAATCGACGGCACTGAACACTGAAGCTTTCTTT,CASSFPESTALNTEAFF,TRBV7-8,NA,NA,TRBJ1-1
TGTGCCTGGAGTACCGACAGCTACGAGCAGTACTTC,CAWSTDSYEQYF,TRBV30,NA,NA,TRBJ2-7
TGTGCCAGCAGTCCCGCAGGCAGGTCTAACGAGCAGTACTTC,CASSPAGRSNEQYF,TRBV28,NA,NA,TRBJ2-7
TGTGCCAGCAGTTTAAACGCAGGGGGCCTAAGGGAGCAGTACTTC,CASSLNAGGLREQYF,TRBV6-5,once,TRBD1,TRBJ2-7
TGTGCCAGCCGGGTGGTACAGGGGAACACTGAAGCTTTCTTT,CASRVVQGNTEAFF,TRBV6-1,NA,NA,TRBJ1-1
TGTGCCACCGAAGGGGGATGGTCTGGAAACACCATATATTTT,CATEGGWSGNTIYF,TRBV19,NA,NA,TRBJ1-3
TGTGCCAGAAACTCACCCACAGCTGGAGGGGCCGAGCAGTACTTC,CARNSPTAGGAEQYF,TRBV2,NA,NA,TRBJ2-7
TGTGCCTGGAGTGTCCGGGGGACGAACACTGAAGCTTTCTTT,CAWSVRGTNTEAFF,TRBV30,few,NA,TRBJ1-1
TGTGCCAGCAGCTTAGGGGACAGGGTGAACACTGAAGCTTTCTTT,CASSLGDRVNTEAFF,TRBV5-6,NA,TRBD1,TRBJ1-1
TGTGCCAGCAGTTTGTCTTTTGGGACAGGGAAAGAGACCCAGTACTTC,CASSLSFGTGKETQYF,TRBV28,NA,TRBD1,TRBJ2-5
TGTGCCAGCAGCGTCGCGGAATACAATGAGCAGTTCTTC,CASSVAEYNEQFF,TRBV9,NA,NA,TRBJ2-1
TGTGCCAGCAGCTTAGCTCAAGGACAGGGGGCTTATAACTATGGCTACACCTTC,CASSLAQGQGAYNYGYTF,TRBV7-2,once,TRBD1,TRBJ1-2
TGCAGCGTTGACCCCGGGACAGAAACCTTCTATGGCTACACCTTC,CSVDPGTETFYGYTF,TRBV29-1,once,TRBD1,TRBJ1-2
TGCGCCAGCAGTGACAGGGAGGAGTCCTACGAGCAGTACTTC,CASSDREESYEQYF,TRBV10-1,NA,NA,TRBJ2-7
TGCGCCAGCAGCCAAGTCCCCTTGAGTGGGGCTGGGGCCAACGTCCTGACTTTC,CASSQVPLSGAGANVLTF,TRBV4-3,few,NA,TRBJ2-6
TGTGCCTGGAGTGTAGGACCACAGGGGGAATCCTACGAGCAGTACTTC,CAWSVGPQGESYEQYF,TRBV30,NA,TRBD1,TRBJ2-7
TGTGCCAGCAGCCAAGATAGGGGGGCCGTTATGGTTGAGCAGTTCTTC,CASSQDRGAVMVEQFF,TRBV4-2,few,NA,TRBJ2-1
TGCAGCGTTGAAGGGGGACCCAACTATGGCTACACCTTC,CSVEGGPNYGYTF,TRBV29-1,NA,NA,TRBJ1-2
TGTGCCAGCAGTTACTCTGAACAGGGACTCTATGGCTACACCTTC,CASSYSEQGLYGYTF,TRBV6-5,NA,NA,TRBJ1-2
TGTGCCAGTAGTGCAGGACGGGACAATCAGCCCCAGCATTTT,CASSAGRDNQPQHF,TRBV19,NA,NA,TRBJ1-5
TGCGCCAGCAGCCAAACAGGGGTCTCCTACAATGAGCAGTTCTTC,CASSQTGVSYNEQFF,TRBV4-1,NA,TRBD1,TRBJ2-1
TGTGCCAGCAGGTCCGAGGGGACCGGGGAGCTGTTTTTT,CASRSEGTGELFF,TRBV9,NA,NA,TRBJ2-2
TGCGCCAGCAGCCAAGTAGACACGAGCTCCTACGAGCAGTACTTC,CASSQVDTSSYEQYF,TRBV4-1,NA,NA,TRBJ2-7
TGTGCCAGCAGTTACTCGACTAGCGGGGCCTACGAGCAGTACTTC,CASSYSTSGAYEQYF,TRBV6-5,NA,TRBD2,TRBJ2-7